This T cell receptor beta chain was retrieved from a study of blood T cell repertoires in COVID-19. Study background: The United States, Italy and Spain were the sources of the acute and convalescent COVID-19 samples. Sources were T cells, B-cell-depleted T cells, or PBMCs; the material itself was cDNA or gDNA.

A few counts support this clone. In the source study's methods: Nucleated cell number was recorded as an estimate derived from reference gene primer amplification. This table comes from immunoSEQ multiplex PCR, and its TCRdb copy is limited to in-frame clones, with some not included. The DNA gave D and trimming, while V, J and clone size come from that table. The data hold roughly 100,000 clones, with about four fifths observed a single time. Material for sequencing was peripheral blood. The origin of this receptor is a man aged 60 to 69 with acute or convalescent COVID-19.

The CDR3 loop reads CASSRGQGLGEQYF. CDR3 DNA: TGTGCCAGCTCCCGCGGACAGGGCCTCGGCGAGCAGTACTTC. This chain links TRBV18 with TRBJ2-7; 8 bases agree with TRBD1. From germline, CDR1 is KGHSH and CDR2 LQKENI. The V segment lost 6 bases and the J segment 6 bases; nucleotides outside the gene matches: 10. The CDR3 loop spans 14 amino acids.